This T cell receptor beta chain was observed in a study of Ad26.COV2.S vaccination and SARS-CoV-2 variants. The wider study: Participants got Ad26.COV2.S intramuscularly, once or twice 56 days apart.

General study findings and limits: Possibly, TCR breadth and depth analyses underestimated total T cell responses. Vaccinated and placebo-treated recipients had similar non-spike TCR breadth.

Treatment reported: roughly 18 received Ad26.COV2.S at low or high dose, single or two shots; 5 received placebo; per-sample allocation not given. Day 63 following the first vaccine or placebo injection was when the samples were taken. In Boston, an adult donor aged 18-55 years took part. Regarding this clone: The antigen is undetermined.

Clones were sequenced by immunoSEQ multiplex PCR, and TCRdb holds only the in-frame ones, with some missing. The sample records 300,000 to 400,000 clones, 85% being singletons. CDR3 length equals 14 residues. J lost 4 bases, V lost 3 bases, and 3 bases had no gene match. Germline V CDR1 and CDR2: SGHNT, YENEEA. V is TRBV11-3 and J is TRBJ2-1; 7 nucleotides align to TRBD1. This TCR came from a person between 18 and 59 years old who received the Ad26.COV2.S COVID-19 vaccine or a placebo. The material sequenced was peripheral blood, taken in a trial of Ad26.COV2.S vaccine versus placebo. This CDR3 is CASSLTGPYNEQFF. CDR3 nucleotides: TGTGCCAGCAGCTTGACAGGGCCTTACAATGAGCAGTTCTTC.